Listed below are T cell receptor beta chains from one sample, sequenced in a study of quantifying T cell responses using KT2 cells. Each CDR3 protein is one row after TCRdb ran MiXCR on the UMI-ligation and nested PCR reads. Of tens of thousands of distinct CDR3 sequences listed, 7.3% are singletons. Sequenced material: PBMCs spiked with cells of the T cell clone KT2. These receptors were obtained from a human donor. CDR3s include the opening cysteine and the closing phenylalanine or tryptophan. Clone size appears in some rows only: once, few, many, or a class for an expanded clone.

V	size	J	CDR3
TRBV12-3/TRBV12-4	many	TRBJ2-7	CASSSAETYEQYF
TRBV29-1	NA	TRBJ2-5	CSVEDIGDLETQYF
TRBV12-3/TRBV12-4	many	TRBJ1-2	CASSVTRAGVGGYTF
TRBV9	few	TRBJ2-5	CASSVVGARETQYF
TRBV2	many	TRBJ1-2	CASSEGTPGYTF
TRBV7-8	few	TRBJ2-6	CASSHSRGGLGANVLTF
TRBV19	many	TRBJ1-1	CASRKRGEAFF
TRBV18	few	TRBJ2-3	CASSPGRSTDTQYF
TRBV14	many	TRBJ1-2	CASRVGTPANYGYTF
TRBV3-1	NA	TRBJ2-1	CASSQGGLAGVNEQFF
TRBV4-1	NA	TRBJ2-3	CASSQQVSTFRDTQYF
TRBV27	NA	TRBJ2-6	CASSLAAGANVLTF
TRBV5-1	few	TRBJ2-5	CASSLAKFQETQYF
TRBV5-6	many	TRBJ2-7	CASSFGVNYEQYF
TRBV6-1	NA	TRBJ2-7	CASSSMTSYEQYF
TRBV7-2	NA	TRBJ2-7	CASRISGGSSYEQYF
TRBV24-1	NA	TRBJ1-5	CATSGPNQPQHF
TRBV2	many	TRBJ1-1	CASSALGRGYTEAFF
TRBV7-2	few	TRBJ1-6	CASTPSRGSNSPLHF
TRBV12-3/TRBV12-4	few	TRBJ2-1	CASSNPDEQFF
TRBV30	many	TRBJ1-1	CAWSVSDRRDFFF
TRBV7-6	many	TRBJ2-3	CASSLNPAGVGDTQYF
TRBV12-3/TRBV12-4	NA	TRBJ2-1	CASSRVAGPYNEQFF
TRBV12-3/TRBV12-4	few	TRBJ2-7	CASSSSGIGYEQYF
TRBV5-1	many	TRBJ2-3	CASSLGRVSTDTQYF
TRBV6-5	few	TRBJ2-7	CASSKGRRGTYEQYF
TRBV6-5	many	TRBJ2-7	CASSLGGTYEQYF
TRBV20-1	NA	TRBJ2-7	CSANPAEQSSYEQYF
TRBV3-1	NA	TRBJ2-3	CASSQVAGGADTQYF
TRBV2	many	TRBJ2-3	CASSKLASGTDTQYF
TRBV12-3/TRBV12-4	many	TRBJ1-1	CASSTRRGAEAFF
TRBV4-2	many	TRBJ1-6	CASKPTGQGNSPLHF
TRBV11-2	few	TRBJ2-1	CASSSPLGQASYNEQFF
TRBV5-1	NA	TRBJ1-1	CASSNRDKSMNTEAFF
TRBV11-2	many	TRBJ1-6	CASRRPGQGYSPLHF
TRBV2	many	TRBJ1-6	CASKGRYNSPLHF
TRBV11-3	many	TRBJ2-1	CASSSGLAGNEQFF
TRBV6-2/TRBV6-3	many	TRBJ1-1	CASSLDREAFF
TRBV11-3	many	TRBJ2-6	CASSLSALSSGANVLTF
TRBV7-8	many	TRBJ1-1	CASSRDRQRPNLNTEAFF
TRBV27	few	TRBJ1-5	CASSLTHNNQPQHF
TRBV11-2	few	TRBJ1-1	CASTLTRARNTEAFF
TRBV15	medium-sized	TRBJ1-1	CATSRGYTEAFF
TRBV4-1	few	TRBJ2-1	CASSLLRLAGHNEQFF
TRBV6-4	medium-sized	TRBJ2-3	CASSESASGGPDTQYF
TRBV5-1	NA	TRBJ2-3	CASSQEQGNTQYF
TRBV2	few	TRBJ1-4	CASSEVAGKTNEKLFF
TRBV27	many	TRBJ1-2	CASSRQGDTYGYTF
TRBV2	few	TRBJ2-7	CASRHYPAAPGYEQYF
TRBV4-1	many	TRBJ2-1	CASSLRQGIREQFF